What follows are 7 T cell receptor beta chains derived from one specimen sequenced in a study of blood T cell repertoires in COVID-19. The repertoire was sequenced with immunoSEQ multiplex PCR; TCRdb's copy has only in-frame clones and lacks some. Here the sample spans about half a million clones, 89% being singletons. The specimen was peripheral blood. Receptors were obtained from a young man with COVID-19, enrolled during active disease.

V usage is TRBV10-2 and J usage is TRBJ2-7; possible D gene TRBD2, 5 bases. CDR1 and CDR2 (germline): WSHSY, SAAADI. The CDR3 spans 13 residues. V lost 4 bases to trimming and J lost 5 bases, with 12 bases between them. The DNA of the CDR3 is TGCGCCAGCAGTGTATTAGCCGGGGACGAGCAGTACTTC. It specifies CASSVLAGDEQYF.

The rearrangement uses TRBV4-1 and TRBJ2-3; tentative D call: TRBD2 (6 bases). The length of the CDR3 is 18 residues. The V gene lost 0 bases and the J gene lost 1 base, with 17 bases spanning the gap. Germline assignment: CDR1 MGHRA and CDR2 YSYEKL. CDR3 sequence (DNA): TGCGCCAGCAGCCAAGATCCGCGGGATGTCGGGGGCACAGATACGCAGTATTTT. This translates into CASSQDPRDVGGTDTQYF.

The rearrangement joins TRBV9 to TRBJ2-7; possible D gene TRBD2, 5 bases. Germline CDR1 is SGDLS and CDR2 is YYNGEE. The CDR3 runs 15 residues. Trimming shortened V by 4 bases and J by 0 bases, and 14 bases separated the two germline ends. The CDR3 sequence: CASSRRTRDSYEQYF. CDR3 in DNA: TGTGCCAGCAGCCGTAGAACCCGGGACTCCTACGAGCAGTACTTC. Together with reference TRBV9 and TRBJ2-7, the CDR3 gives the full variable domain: DSGVTQTPKHLITATGQRVTLRCSPRSGDLSVYWYQQSLDQGLQFLIQYYNGEERAKGNILERFSAQQFPDLHSELNLSSLELGDSALYFCASSRRTRDSYEQYFGPGTRLTVT.

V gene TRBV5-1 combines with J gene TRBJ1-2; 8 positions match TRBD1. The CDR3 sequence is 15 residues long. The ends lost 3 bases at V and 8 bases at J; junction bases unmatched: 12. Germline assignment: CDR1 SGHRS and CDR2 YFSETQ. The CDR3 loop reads CASSSQPQGAEGYTF. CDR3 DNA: TGCGCCAGCAGCTCCCAACCCCAGGGGGCAGAAGGCTACACCTTC.

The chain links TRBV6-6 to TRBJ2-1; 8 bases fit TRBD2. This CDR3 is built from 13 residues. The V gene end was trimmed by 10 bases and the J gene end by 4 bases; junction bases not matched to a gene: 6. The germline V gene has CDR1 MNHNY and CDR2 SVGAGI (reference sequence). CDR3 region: CAIREGGYNEQFF. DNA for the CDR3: TGTGCCATCCGGGAGGGGGGGTACAATGAGCAGTTCTTC.

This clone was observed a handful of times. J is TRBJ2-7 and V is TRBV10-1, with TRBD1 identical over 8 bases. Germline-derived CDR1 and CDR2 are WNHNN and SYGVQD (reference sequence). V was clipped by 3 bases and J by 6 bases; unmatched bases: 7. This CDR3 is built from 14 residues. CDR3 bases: TGCGCCAGCAGTGACACAGGGGGTCTTGGCGAGCAGTACTTC. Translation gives CASSDTGGLGEQYF.

The chain's CDR3 is CASSLARGSYEQYF. In DNA form, the CDR3 reads TGTGCCAGCAGCTTAGCAAGGGGGTCCTACGAGCAGTACTTC. The J gene is TRBJ2-7, the V gene TRBV5-8; tentatively, D is TRBD1 (6 bases). CDR1 SGHTS and CDR2 YDEGEE come from the germline V gene. The CDR3 is 14 amino acids. V shed 2 bases and J shed 1 base, with 10 bases lying between them.